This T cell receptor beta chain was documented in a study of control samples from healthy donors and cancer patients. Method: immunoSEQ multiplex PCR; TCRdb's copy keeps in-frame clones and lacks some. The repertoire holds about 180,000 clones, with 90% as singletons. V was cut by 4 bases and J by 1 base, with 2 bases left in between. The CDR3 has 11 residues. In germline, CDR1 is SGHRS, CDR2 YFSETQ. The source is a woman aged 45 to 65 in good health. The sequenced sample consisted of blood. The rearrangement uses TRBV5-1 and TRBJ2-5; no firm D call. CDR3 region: CASSAQETQYF. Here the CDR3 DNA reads TGCGCCAGCAGCGCCCAAGAGACCCAGTACTTC.